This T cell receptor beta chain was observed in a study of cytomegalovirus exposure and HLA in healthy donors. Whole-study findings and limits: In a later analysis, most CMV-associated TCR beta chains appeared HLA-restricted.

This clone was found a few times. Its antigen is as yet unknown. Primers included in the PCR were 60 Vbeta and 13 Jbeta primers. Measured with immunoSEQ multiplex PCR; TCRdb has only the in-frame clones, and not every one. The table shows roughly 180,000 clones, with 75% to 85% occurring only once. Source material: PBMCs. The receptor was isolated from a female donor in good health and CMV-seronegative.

The CDR3 protein is CASSLAQSSPLHF. CDR3 in DNA: TGTGCCAGCAGCTTAGCACAGTCCTCACCCCTCCACTTT. This sequence joins TRBV7-2 and TRBJ1-6, with D uncertain. The CDR3 length is 13 residues. The ends were cut back, 0 bases at V and 10 bases at J, with 7 bases in the middle. Germline assignment: CDR1 SGHTA and CDR2 FQGNSA.